A few counts support the clone carrying this T cell receptor (beta chain). The entry originates in a study of T cells in Graves' hyperthyroidism and ophthalmopathy. Study in general: Peripheral blood was collected at initial diagnosis, before any treatment.

The investigators amplified TCR beta CDR3 regions from RNA transcripts. Using the HTBI primer set, a first-round RT-PCR was run on the TCR CDR3. In TCRdb, the multiplex PCR reads were re-called with MiXCR into one record per CDR3 protein. Seen here are 250,000 to 400,000 distinct CDR3 sequences, about an eighth observed once, and the top ten hold about 37%. Inclusion characteristics of ophthalmopathy patients comprised a Clinical Activity Score of at least 3, a NOSPECS grade of at least 4, and duration under 3 months. This sample holds PBMCs from roughly 10 ml fresh peripheral blood. Trimming removed 5 bases from V and 4 bases from J; junction bases left unmatched: 6. The CDR3 has 14 amino acids. From germline, CDR1 is SGHTA and CDR2 FQGNSA.

The sequence was obtained from a middle-aged woman with Graves' ophthalmopathy. This chain uses TRBV7-2 with TRBJ2-5, with TRBD1 matching 8 bases. The sample taken for sequencing was blood. Written as DNA, the CDR3 is TGTGCCAGCAGCCAGCGGACAGGGCGAGAGACCCAGTACTTC. It yields the protein CASSQRTGRETQYF.